A single sample gave rise to the 19 T cell receptor beta chains below, sequenced in a study of CD8 T cells in Susac syndrome. Reverse transcription of roughly 0.5 to 1 ug RNA used random hexamers. Each CDR3 protein gets one entry after TCRdb re-called the immunoSEQ multiplex PCR reads with MiXCR. The profile covers around 270,000 distinct CDR3 sequences, with around 89% appearing a single time and less than 0.2% taken by the ten largest. Sequencing was carried out using CD8+ T cells from PBMCs. Receptors were obtained from a human donor with multiple sclerosis.

The chain carries TRBV29-1 and TRBJ2-3; D is unclear. Trimming took 8 bases from V and 2 from J, leaving 5 bases between them. The length of the CDR3 is 10 residues. Germline CDR1 is SQVTM and CDR2 is ANQGSEA. CDR3 coding DNA: TGCAGCCAAATCACAGATACGCAGTATTTT. Translation: CSQITDTQYF.

The CDR3 DNA follows: TGTGCCAGCAGCTCCACAATTTACGAGCAGTACTTC. It is translated as CASSSTIYEQYF. The gene calls are TRBV7-9 and TRBJ2-7, with D uncertain. This CDR3 comprises 12 residues. In germline, CDR1 is SEHNR, CDR2 FQNEAQ (reference sequence). V was shortened by 4 bases and J by 4 bases, with 8 bases between the two germline ends. Complete variable domain (other parts from reference TRBV7-9 and TRBJ2-7): DTGVSQNPRHKITKRGQNVTFRCDPISEHNRLYWYRQTLGQGPEFLTYFQNEAQLEKSRLLSDRFSAERPKGSFSTLEIQRTEQGDSAMYLCASSSTIYEQYFGPGTRLTVT.

The chain joins TRBV19 to TRBJ2-7; 9 nucleotides agree with TRBD2. After removal of 10 bases from V and 5 bases from J, the junction contained 9 bases not matched to a gene. The CDR3 is made up of 13 amino acids. Germline CDR1 is LNHDA and CDR2 is SQIVND (reference sequence). This CDR3 reads CATSAGGYDEQYF. The DNA for the CDR3 is TGTGCCACCTCAGCGGGGGGCTACGACGAGCAGTACTTC.

The chain has TRBV12-3 or TRBV12-4 and TRBJ2-1; D might be TRBD2 (5 bases). Trimming left V 5 bases short and J 4 bases short, with 15 bases between. The CDR3 contains 15 residues. CDR3: CASSPLAGIYNEQFF. In DNA, the CDR3 is TGTGCCAGCAGTCCTCTAGCCGGGATTTACAATGAGCAGTTCTTC.

The CDR3: CSAPDQNTEAFF. For the CDR3, the DNA is TGCAGTGCTCCGGACCAGAACACTGAAGCTTTCTTT. V usage is TRBV20-1 and J usage is TRBJ1-1; D not resolved. With 5 bases removed from V and 1 base from J, the gap between germline ends came to 8 bases. The CDR3 sequence is 12 residues long. Looked up from germline, CDR1 is DFQATT and CDR2 is SNEGSKA (reference sequence).

The CDR3 protein is CSADRDRGAGGAFF. For the CDR3, the DNA is TGCAGTGCTGACCGGGACAGGGGCGCGGGAGGAGCTTTCTTT. This rearrangement joins TRBV20-1 to TRBJ1-1, with 10 bases aligning to TRBD1. V lost 5 bases to trimming and J lost 10 bases; unmatched junction nucleotides: 13. The CDR3 spans 14 residues. Germline V gene lookup returns CDR1 DFQATT and CDR2 SNEGSKA (reference sequence).

The V and J genes are TRBV27 and TRBJ2-1; 9 bases are a match to TRBD2. Germline CDR1 and CDR2: MNHEY and SMNVEV (reference sequence). V was clipped by 5 bases and J by 2 bases; unmatched bases: 4. The CDR3 is 15 amino acids. The CDR3 DNA reads as TGTGCCAGCAGTCGGGGACTAGCCGCCTACAATGAGCAGTTCTTC. This gives the protein CASSRGLAAYNEQFF.

This chain joins TRBV9 and TRBJ2-2, with TRBD2 matching over 11 bases. This CDR3 is built from 15 residues. J was trimmed by 7 bases and V by 2 bases; bases with no gene match: 4. Per germline, CDR1 SGDLS and CDR2 YYNGEE. The CDR3, as DNA: TGTGCCAGCAGCGTTAGCGGGGGGGCCGTCGGGGAGCTGTTTTTT. This translates into CASSVSGGAVGELFF.

The chain employs TRBV9 and TRBJ2-2; a possible D gene is TRBD1 (6 bases). Trimming removed 4 bases at V and 7 bases at J, with 8 bases between. The germline CDR1 and CDR2 sequences are SGDLS and YYNGEE. This CDR3 spans 12 amino acids. The CDR3 DNA follows: TGTGCCAGCAGCTCAGGGGTCGGGGAGCTGTTTTTT. Its translation: CASSSGVGELFF.

The rearrangement joins TRBV27 to TRBJ2-7, with D perhaps TRBD1 or TRBD2 (5 bases each). V was pared by 2 bases and J by 4 bases, with 9 bases between. CDR1 is MNHEY and CDR2 is SMNVEV in the germline V gene (reference sequence). The CDR3 length is 13 residues. This chain's CDR3 is CASSLRDPYEQYF. Written as DNA, the CDR3 is TGTGCCAGCAGTTTACGGGACCCATACGAGCAGTACTTC.

The V and J genes are TRBV20-1 and TRBJ2-3; 11 positions match TRBD2. This CDR3 has 14 amino acids. Losses at the gene ends were 5 bases for V and 7 bases for J; bases not matched to a gene: 8. Germline V gene data show CDR1 as DFQATT and CDR2 as SNEGSKA (reference sequence). As DNA, the CDR3 is TGCAGTGCTCCGACTAGCGGGACTTTATATACGCAGTATTTT. It is translated as CSAPTSGTLYTQYF.

In DNA, the CDR3 is TGTGCCAGCAGCCAAGGGACAGGCGTCGCCTACGAGCAGTACTTC. This codes for CASSQGTGVAYEQYF. V usage is TRBV14 and J usage is TRBJ2-7; TRBD1 agrees at 7 bases. Germline values: CDR1 SGHDN, CDR2 FVKESK. The ends lost 1 base at V and 2 bases at J; junction bases unmatched: 5. This CDR3 contains 15 residues.

The table lists this clonotype with many counts. The chain joins TRBV7-9 to TRBJ2-7; D not certain. Germline lookup yields CDR1 SEHNR and CDR2 FQNEAQ (reference sequence). V lost 2 bases to trimming and J lost 2 bases, with 1 base between them. This CDR3 has 11 amino acids. The CDR3 loop is CASSLTYEQYF. DNA of the CDR3: TGTGCCAGCAGCTTAACCTACGAGCAGTACTTC.

Only one count was recorded for this clonotype. Relative to the germline gene, one junction end is altered; a read error may explain this. This chain connects TRBV19 to TRBJ2-1; weak D call: TRBD2 (5 bases). Germline values: CDR1 LNHDA, CDR2 SQIVND (reference sequence). This CDR3 is 17 amino acids long. The CDR3 reads CAGSIAPPTWELNEQFF. In DNA, the CDR3 is TGTGCCGGTAGTATAGCCCCGCCCACTTGGGAGTTGAATGAGCAGTTCTTC.

This sequence joins TRBV3-1 and TRBJ1-2, with D uncertain. Germline-derived CDR1 and CDR2 are LGHDT and YNNKEL (reference sequence). This CDR3 spans 15 amino acids. The ends were cut back, 1 base at V and 3 bases at J, with 12 bases in the middle. This chain's CDR3 is CASSQGETLDYGYTF. For the CDR3, the DNA is TGTGCCAGCAGCCAAGGTGAGACGCTGGACTATGGCTACACCTTC. Variable domain in full (rest from reference TRBV3-1 and TRBJ1-2): DTAVSQTPKYLVTQMGNDKSIKCEQNLGHDTMYWYKQDSKKFLKIMFSYNNKELIINETVPNRFSPKSPDKAHLNLHINSLELGDSAVYFCASSQGETLDYGYTFGSGTRLTVV.

This clonotype is a singleton in its sample. The genes are TRBV30 and TRBJ1-5; TRBD1 matches 10 bases. The CDR3 is made up of 12 amino acids. Trimming at V came to 7 bases and at J to 11 bases, leaving 8 bases not matched to a gene. Germline assignment: CDR1 GTSNPN and CDR2 SVGIG (reference sequence). This chain's CDR3 is CASSTGGWAQHF. CDR3 DNA: TGTGCCTCTTCGACAGGGGGCTGGGCCCAGCATTTT.

This rearrangement joins TRBV7-2 to TRBJ2-7; no clear D gene. Germline CDR1 reads SGHTA; CDR2 reads FQGNSA. The V end lost 0 bases, the J end lost 5 bases, and 8 bases lay between the germline ends. The CDR3 length is 13 residues. CDR3 sequence (DNA): TGTGCCAGCAGCTTAGCGGGCGACCACGAGCAGTACTTC. Protein product: CASSLAGDHEQYF.

This chain links TRBV5-1 with TRBJ2-1; D could derive from TRBD1 or TRBD2 (6 bases each). Between the trimmed V and J ends, which lost 5 bases and 8 bases, there was a span of 11 bases. Germline lookup yields CDR1 SGHRS and CDR2 YFSETQ. The CDR3 extends over 12 amino acids. This chain's CDR3 is CASRRGEDEQFF. CDR3 nucleotide sequence: TGCGCCAGCAGGAGGGGGGAGGATGAGCAGTTCTTC.

The chain recombines TRBV4-2 with TRBJ2-7; D is perhaps TRBD2 (7 bases). The CDR3 contains 16 residues. Germline loops: CDR1 LGHNA, CDR2 YNFKEQ. With 5 bases removed from V and 2 bases from J, the gap between germline ends came to 19 bases. In DNA, the CDR3 is TGTGCCAGCAGCGCCCGGGGGCCTAGCGGAACCTACGAGCAGTACTTC. Its translation is CASSARGPSGTYEQYF.